The present entry profiles one T cell receptor beta chain with its context. Its antigen is unknown. A single record per CDR3 protein comes from TCRdb applying MiXCR to the reads. Of roughly 90,000 distinct CDR3 sequences listed, 24% are singletons. The source of the sample is a study of T cell repertoires in cytomegalovirus infection. Germline V gene lookup returns CDR1 SQVTM and CDR2 ANQGSEA. J lost 4 bases, V lost 6 bases, and 3 bases had no gene match. The CDR3 totals 12 residues. The sequence was obtained from a human donor in good health (CMV status not recorded). Some clones in this sample may be carry-over from other donors' samples. The sequenced sample was CD8+ T cells from cultured PBMCs, obtained from culture after CMV antigen stimulation. The rearrangement links TRBV29-1 to TRBJ1-1, with 9 bases matching TRBD1. For the CDR3, the DNA is TGCAGCGTGACGGGACAGGGCACTGAAGCTTTCTTT. This gives the protein CSVTGQGTEAFF.